This record covers a single TCR beta chain. This sample stems from a study of T-cell memory formation after mild COVID-19. Overall study context: TCR clusters were mostly confined to one donor each.

TCRdb reanalysed the 5' RACE reads using MiXCR and keeps one entry per CDR3 protein. The repertoire includes 550,000 to 700,000 distinct CDR3 sequences, under 20% of them detected once, and more than 10% sits in the top ten. Germline CDR1 is MGHRA and CDR2 is YSYEKL. V lost 2 bases and J lost 15; bases outside the gene matches: 15. CDR3 size: 16 residues. Sequencing input: PBMCs or a T cell subset sorted from them (not recorded which). The TCR sequence derives from an adult woman who had mild COVID-19 (a few samples of this study predate the infection). Cell type and time point are not known. The chain recombines TRBV4-1 with TRBJ2-1, with 11 bases fitting TRBD2. The DNA for the CDR3 is TGCGCCAGCAGCCAACAGTCTACTAGCGGGGGCCATTTACCGTTCTTC. Translation gives CASSQQSTSGGHLPFF.